This T cell receptor (beta chain) was captured by sequencing in a study of cytomegalovirus exposure and HLA in healthy donors. 13 Jbeta primers and 60 Vbeta primers were used for the PCR. Some clones are missing from TCRdb's copy, which holds only in-frame ones; the method was immunoSEQ multiplex PCR. The data hold 95,000 to 150,000 clones, with 80% observed a single time. The germline V gene has CDR1 SGHTA and CDR2 FQGNSA. V shed 5 bases and J 7 bases; nucleotides not matched to a gene: 4. The CDR3 consists of 13 residues. Source material: PBMCs. The rearrangement uses TRBV7-2 and TRBJ2-2, with 7 bases that match TRBD1. The receptor's source is a man younger than 45 in good health and CMV-seronegative. The CDR3 is CASSVSGGGELFF. CDR3 bases: TGTGCCAGCAGCGTCTCAGGGGGCGGGGAGCTGTTTTTT. Variable domain in full (rest from reference TRBV7-2 and TRBJ2-2): GAGVSQSPSNKVTEKGKDVELRCDPISGHTALYWYRQSLGQGLEFLIYFQGNSAPDKSGLPSDRFSAERTGGSVSTLTIQRTQQEDSAVYLCASSVSGGGELFFGEGSRLTVL.